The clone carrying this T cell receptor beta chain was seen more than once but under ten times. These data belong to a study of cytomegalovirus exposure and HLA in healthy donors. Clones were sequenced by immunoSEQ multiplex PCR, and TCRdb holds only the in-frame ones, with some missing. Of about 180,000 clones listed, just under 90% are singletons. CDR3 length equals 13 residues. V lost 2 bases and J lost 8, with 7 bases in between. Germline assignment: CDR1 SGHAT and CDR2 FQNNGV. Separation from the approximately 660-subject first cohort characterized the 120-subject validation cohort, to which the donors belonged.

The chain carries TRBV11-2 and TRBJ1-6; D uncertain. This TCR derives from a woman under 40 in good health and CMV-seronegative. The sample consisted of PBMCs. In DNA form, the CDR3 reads TGTGCCAGCAGCTTACGATCAGATTCACCCCTCCACTTT. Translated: CASSLRSDSPLHF.